This T cell receptor (beta chain) is drawn from a study of blood T cell repertoires in COVID-19. As for the study in general: The study drew acute and convalescent COVID-19 samples from the United States, Italy and Spain. Sources were T cells, B-cell-depleted T cells, or PBMCs; the material itself was cDNA or gDNA.

Per the original data handling: Reference gene primer amplification gave nucleated cell count estimates. Profiled with immunoSEQ multiplex PCR; TCRdb holds only in-frame clones, not every one. Clone size and V and J calls were adopted from that table, with D and trimming inferred from the DNA. The table records about 88,000 clones, less than 95% of them present only once. Germline-derived CDR1 and CDR2 are LNHDA and SQIVND (reference sequence). This CDR3 contains 16 residues. J gave up 2 bases and V 1 base, and 6 bases lay outside the gene matches. The chain carries TRBV19 and TRBJ2-7, with 9 bases fitting TRBD2. The sequenced sample consisted of peripheral blood. This sequence originates from a man aged 18 to 35 with COVID-19, enrolled during active disease. The CDR3 sequence is CASSIVGLAGPYEQYF. The CDR3 bases are TGTGCCAGTAGTATAGTGGGGCTAGCGGGACCCTACGAGCAGTACTTC.